This T cell receptor beta chain was recorded in a study of tumour-infiltrating T cells in Burkitt lymphoma. Turning to the study itself: Survival, overall and progression-free, tracked with productive clonality.

The data were produced by immunoSEQ multiplex PCR, yet TCRdb's version contains in-frame clones alone and is incomplete. The table records about 16,000 clones, roughly 80% of them present only once. The CDR3 runs to 13 residues. V was trimmed by 1 base and J by 8 bases, leaving 11 bases between them. CDR1 is LNHDA and CDR2 is SQIVND in the germline V gene (reference sequence). V is TRBV19 and J is TRBJ1-1; D uncertain. This receptor was taken from a human donor with diffuse large B-cell lymphoma. Sequencing input: tumor tissue. The CDR3 sequence: CASSIGYRREAFF. The CDR3 DNA reads TGTGCCAGTAGTATAGGATACCGTCGAGAAGCTTTCTTT.